The clone carrying this T cell receptor beta chain has a single count. Its antigen is still unknown. This entry belongs to a study of T cell responses to AZD1222 COVID-19 vaccine. Germline assignment: CDR1 SNHLY and CDR2 FYNNEI. The CDR3 sequence is 14 residues long. J was trimmed by 2 bases and V by 6 bases; bases with no gene match: 6. Study-wide results and caveats: Researchers report vaccine-associated CD4 TCRs spanning spike, with dominance at 160-218 and 743-854.

Only in-frame clones appear in the TCRdb table, and some are missing; sequencing was by immunoSEQ multiplex PCR. In the table there are under 200,000 clones, roughly 90% of which are singletons. The V call is TRBV2, the J call TRBJ2-7; 8 bases align to TRBD2. The sequence was obtained from an adult in good health. Sequencing was performed on peripheral blood, taken on day 0 of AZD1222 vaccination. CDR3 DNA sequence: TGTGCCAGCAGATCCCCAGCGGGGGCCTACGAGCAGTACTTC. This sequence encodes CASRSPAGAYEQYF. The whole variable domain, remainder taken from reference TRBV2 and TRBJ2-7, is EPEVTQTPSHQVTQMGQEVILRCVPISNHLYFYWYRQILGQKVEFLVSFYNNEISEKSEIFDDQFSVERPDGSNFTLKIRSTKLEDSAMYFCASRSPAGAYEQYFGPGTRLTVT.